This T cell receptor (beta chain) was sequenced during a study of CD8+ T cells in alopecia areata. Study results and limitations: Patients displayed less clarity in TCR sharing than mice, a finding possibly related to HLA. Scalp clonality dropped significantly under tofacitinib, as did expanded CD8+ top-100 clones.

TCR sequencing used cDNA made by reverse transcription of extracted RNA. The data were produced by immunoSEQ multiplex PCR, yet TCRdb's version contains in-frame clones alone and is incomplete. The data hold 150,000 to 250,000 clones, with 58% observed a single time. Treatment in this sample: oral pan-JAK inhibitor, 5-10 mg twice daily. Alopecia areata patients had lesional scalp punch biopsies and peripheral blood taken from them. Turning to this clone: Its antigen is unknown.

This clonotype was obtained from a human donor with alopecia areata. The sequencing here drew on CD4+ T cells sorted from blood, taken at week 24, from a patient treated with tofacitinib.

The CDR3 nucleotides read TGTGCCAGCAGCTTAGGTTCGGGGCCCACTGAAGCTTTCTTT. This encodes CASSLGSGPTEAFF. The chain joins TRBV11-3 to TRBJ1-1; possibly TRBD1 for D (5 bases). Trimming stripped 1 base from V and 4 bases from J, with 10 bases between. The germline V gene has CDR1 SGHNT and CDR2 YENEEA. The CDR3 loop spans 14 amino acids. The variable domain in full, with the rest retrieved from reference TRBV11-3 and TRBJ1-1, is EAGVVQSPRYKIIEKKQPVAFWCNPISGHNTLYWYLQNLGQGPELLIRYENEEAVDDSQLPKDRFSAERLKGVDSTLKIQPAELGDSAVYLCASSLGSGPTEAFFGQGTRLTVV.